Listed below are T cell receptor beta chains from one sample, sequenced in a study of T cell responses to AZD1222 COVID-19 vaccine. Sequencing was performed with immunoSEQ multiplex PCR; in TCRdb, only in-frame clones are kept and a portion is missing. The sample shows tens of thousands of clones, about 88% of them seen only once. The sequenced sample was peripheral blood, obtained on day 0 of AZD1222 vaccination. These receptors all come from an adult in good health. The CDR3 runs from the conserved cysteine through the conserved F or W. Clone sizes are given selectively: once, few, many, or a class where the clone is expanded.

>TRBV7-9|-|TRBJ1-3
CASSSSGSGNTIYF
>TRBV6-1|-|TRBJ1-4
CASSEATAGSEKLFF
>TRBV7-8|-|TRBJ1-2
CASSLLTGSGDYGYTF
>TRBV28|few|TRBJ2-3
CASKFPYGRGTDTQYF
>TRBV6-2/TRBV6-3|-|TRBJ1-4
CASSYAPGRLNEKLFF
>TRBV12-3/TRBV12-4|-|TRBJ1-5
CASSSTDQPQHF
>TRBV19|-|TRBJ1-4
CASNSRRGRGNEKLFF
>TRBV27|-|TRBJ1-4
CASTEALGTTNEKLFF
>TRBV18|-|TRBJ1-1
CASSSRGTGRMAEAFF
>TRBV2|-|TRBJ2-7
CASSVPGGTVSSYEQYF
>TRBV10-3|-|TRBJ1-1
CAISESYREAFF
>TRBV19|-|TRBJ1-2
CASSGGTGDGYTF
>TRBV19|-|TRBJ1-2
CASSRQGTSYGYTF
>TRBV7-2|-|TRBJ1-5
CASSLAGGYQPQHF
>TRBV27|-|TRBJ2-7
CASSRAQRQSYEQYF
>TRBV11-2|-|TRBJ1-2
CASSPHAGSYGYTF
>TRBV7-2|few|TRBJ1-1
CASSMAVQAFF
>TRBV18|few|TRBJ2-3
CASSPDGSYSTDTQYF
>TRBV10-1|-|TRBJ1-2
CASSEPSMGGYTF
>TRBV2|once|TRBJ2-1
CATRRLAGASDEQFF